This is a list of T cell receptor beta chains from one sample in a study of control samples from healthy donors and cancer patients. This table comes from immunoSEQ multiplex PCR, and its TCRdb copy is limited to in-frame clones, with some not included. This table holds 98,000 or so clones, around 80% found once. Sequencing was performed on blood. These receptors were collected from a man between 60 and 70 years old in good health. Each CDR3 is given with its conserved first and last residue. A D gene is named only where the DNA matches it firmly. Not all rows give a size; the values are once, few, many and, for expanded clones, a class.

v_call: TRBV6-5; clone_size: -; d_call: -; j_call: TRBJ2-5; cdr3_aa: CASSKDPSQETQYF; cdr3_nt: TGTGCCAGCAGTAAGGACCCGAGCCAAGAGACCCAGTACTTC
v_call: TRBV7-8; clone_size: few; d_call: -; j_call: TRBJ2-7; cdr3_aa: CASTPGSYEQYF; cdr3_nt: TGTGCCAGCACCCCGGGGTCCTACGAGCAGTACTTC
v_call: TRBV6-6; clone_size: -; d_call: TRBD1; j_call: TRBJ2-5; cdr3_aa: CASSYPGTAQETQYF; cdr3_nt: TGTGCCAGCAGTTACCCCGGGACAGCTCAAGAGACCCAGTACTTC
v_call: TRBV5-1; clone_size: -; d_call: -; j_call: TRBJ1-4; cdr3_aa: CASSLDLQSNEKLFF; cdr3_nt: TGCGCCAGCAGCTTGGACCTTCAGAGTAATGAAAAACTGTTTTTT
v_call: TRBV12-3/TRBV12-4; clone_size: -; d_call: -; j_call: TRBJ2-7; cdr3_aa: CASSSPQGNEQYF; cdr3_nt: TGTGCCAGCAGCTCCCCACAGGGAAACGAGCAGTACTTC
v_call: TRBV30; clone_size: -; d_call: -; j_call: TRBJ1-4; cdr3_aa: CACLQGTTNEKLFF; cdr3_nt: TGTGCCTGCCTACAGGGCACAACTAATGAAAAACTGTTTTTT
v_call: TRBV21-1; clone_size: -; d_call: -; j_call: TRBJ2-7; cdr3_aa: CASRETSGQIYEQYF; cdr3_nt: TGTGCCAGCAGAGAGACATCGGGACAAATCTACGAGCAGTACTTC
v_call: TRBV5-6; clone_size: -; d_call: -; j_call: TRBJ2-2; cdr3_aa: CASSLVGVADTGELFF; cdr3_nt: TGTGCCAGCAGCTTGGTCGGGGTTGCCGACACCGGGGAGCTGTTTTTT
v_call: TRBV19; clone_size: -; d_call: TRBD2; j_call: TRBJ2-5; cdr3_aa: CASSSLAGLQETQYF; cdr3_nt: TGTGCCAGTAGTAGCCTAGCGGGTCTTCAAGAGACCCAGTACTTC
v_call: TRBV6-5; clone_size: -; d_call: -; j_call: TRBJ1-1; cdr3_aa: CASSYGTRAFF; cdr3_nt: TGTGCCAGCAGTTATGGGACTAGAGCTTTCTTT
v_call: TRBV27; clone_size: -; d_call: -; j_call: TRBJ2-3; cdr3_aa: CASSSGGAIMNTQYF; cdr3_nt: TGTGCCAGCAGCTCTGGGGGGGCTATCATGAATACGCAGTATTTT
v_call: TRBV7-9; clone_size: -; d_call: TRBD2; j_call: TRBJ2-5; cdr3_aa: CASSRALGLAGGTQYF; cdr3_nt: TGTGCCAGCAGCCGCGCACTAGGACTAGCGGGAGGCACCCAGTACTTC
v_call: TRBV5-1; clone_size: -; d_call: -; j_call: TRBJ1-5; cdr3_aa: CASSLEAGVDQPQHF; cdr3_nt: TGCGCCAGCAGCTTGGAGGCAGGGGTAGATCAGCCCCAGCATTTT
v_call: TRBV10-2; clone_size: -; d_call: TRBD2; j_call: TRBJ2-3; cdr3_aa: CASSEWTGGHGDTDTQYF; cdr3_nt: TGCGCCAGCAGTGAGTGGACGGGAGGGCACGGGGACACAGATACGCAGTATTTT
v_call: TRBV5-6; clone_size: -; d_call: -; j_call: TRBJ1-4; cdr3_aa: CASSPRLAGSNEKLFF; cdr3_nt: TGTGCCAGCAGCCCCCGATTAGCGGGCTCCAATGAAAAACTGTTTTTT
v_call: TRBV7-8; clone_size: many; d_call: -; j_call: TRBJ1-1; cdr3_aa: CASSLGRVAFF; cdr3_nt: TGTGCCAGCAGCTTAGGTCGGGTGGCTTTCTTT
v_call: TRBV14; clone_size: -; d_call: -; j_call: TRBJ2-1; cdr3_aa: CASSQWAGDYNEQFF; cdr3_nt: TGTGCCAGCAGCCAATGGGCAGGGGACTACAATGAGCAGTTCTTC
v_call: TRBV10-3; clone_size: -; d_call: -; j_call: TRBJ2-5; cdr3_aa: CAISSITDQETQYF; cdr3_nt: TGTGCCATCAGTAGCATTACGGATCAAGAGACCCAGTACTTC
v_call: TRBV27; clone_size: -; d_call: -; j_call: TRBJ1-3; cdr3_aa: CASSLRPAGPSGNTIYF; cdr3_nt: TGTGCCAGCAGTTTACGGCCGGCGGGCCCCTCTGGAAACACCATATATTTT
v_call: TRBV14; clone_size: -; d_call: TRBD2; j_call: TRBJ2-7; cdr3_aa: CASSRKLAGRPYEQYF; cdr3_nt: TGTGCCAGCAGCCGAAAACTAGCGGGAAGACCGTACGAGCAGTACTTC
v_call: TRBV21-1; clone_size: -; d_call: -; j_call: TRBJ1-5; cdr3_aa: CASTIERSSNQPQHF; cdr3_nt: TGTGCCAGCACGATCGAACGGAGCAGCAATCAGCCCCAGCATTTT
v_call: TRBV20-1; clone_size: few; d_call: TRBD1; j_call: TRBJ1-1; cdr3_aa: CSAPDRMMAFF; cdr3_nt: TGCAGTGCTCCGGACAGGATGATGGCTTTCTTT
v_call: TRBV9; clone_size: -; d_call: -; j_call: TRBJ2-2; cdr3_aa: CASSVEGVGELFF; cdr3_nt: TGTGCCAGCAGCGTAGAAGGAGTCGGGGAGCTGTTTTTT
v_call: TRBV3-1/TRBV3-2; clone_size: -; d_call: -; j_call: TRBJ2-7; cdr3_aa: CASSQSVNEQYF; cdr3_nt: TGTGCCAGCAGCCAATCAGTAAACGAGCAGTACTTC